The clone carrying this T cell receptor beta chain was observed many times. Its matching antigen is unknown. This sample was included in a study of T cells in Graves' hyperthyroidism and ophthalmopathy. The CDR3 is 14 residues long. Trimming left V 4 bases short and J 1 base short, with 9 bases between. Per the germline V gene, CDR1 is SEHNR and CDR2 is FQNEAQ (reference sequence). Whole-study findings and limits: Classification by a 13 V-J model distinguished ophthalmopathy from stable hyperthyroidism.

TCR beta CDR3 regions were amplified from RNA transcripts. Initially, a first-round RT-PCR of the TCR CDR3 employed the HTBI primer set. TCRdb used MiXCR to reprocess the multiplex PCR reads, holding one entry per CDR3 protein. This table has 300,000 to 500,000 distinct CDR3 sequences, roughly 13% appearing once. This clonotype was obtained from a man over 45 with Graves' ophthalmopathy. The sequencing sample was made of blood. The V call is TRBV7-9, the J call TRBJ2-3; unclear D gene. The CDR3 DNA sequence: TGTGCCAGCAGCTACGTCAGCGGCACAGATACGCAGTATTTT. Amino acids: CASSYVSGTDTQYF.